These 24 T cell receptor beta chains originate from one sample sequenced in a study of control samples from healthy donors and cancer patients. Assay: immunoSEQ multiplex PCR; the TCRdb copy retains only in-frame clones and omits some. The table records 95,000 to 150,000 clones, roughly 87% of them present only once. Sequencing was carried out using blood. These receptors came from a man aged 18 to 30 in good health.

The chain joins TRBV11-2 to TRBJ2-1; 15 nucleotides line up with TRBD2. The CDR3 loop spans 16 amino acids. In germline, CDR1 is SGHAT, CDR2 FQNNGV. V dropped 5 bases and J dropped 9; count of bases not matched to a gene: 8. The CDR3 nucleotides are TGTGCCAGCAGCACGGGACTAGCGGGAGGTCCAGGTGAGCAGTTCTTC. This codes for CASSTGLAGGPGEQFF.

This chain uses TRBV19 with TRBJ1-1; unclear D gene. CDR3 length equals 12 residues. In germline, CDR1 is LNHDA, CDR2 SQIVND (reference sequence). V was pared by 5 bases and J by 8 bases, with 12 bases between. The CDR3 is CASSRRAYEAFF. CDR3 sequence (DNA): TGTGCCAGTAGTCGCCGGGCTTACGAAGCTTTCTTT.

V is TRBV6-2 or TRBV6-3 and J is TRBJ2-5, with D possibly matching TRBD2 (6 bases). CDR3 length: 18 amino acids. V was clipped by 5 bases and J by 0 bases, with 22 bases between them. Germline V CDR1 and CDR2: MNHEY, SVGEGT. The CDR3 loop is CASSLYGRVGGNQETQYF. As DNA, the CDR3 is TGTGCCAGCAGTCTATACGGCCGGGTGGGAGGAAACCAAGAGACCCAGTACTTC.

The chain couples TRBV4-3 to TRBJ2-5; TRBD1 aligns across 12 bases. The CDR3 is made up of 16 amino acids. V dropped 4 bases and J dropped 5; count of bases not matched to a gene: 8. Germline V CDR1 and CDR2: LGHNA, YSLEER. The CDR3 is CASSPRWGQGAETQYF. In DNA, the CDR3 is TGCGCCAGCAGCCCCAGATGGGGACAGGGGGCTGAGACCCAGTACTTC.

The rearrangement links TRBV7-9 to TRBJ2-5; 7 positions match TRBD2. The trim removed 5 bases at V and 5 bases at J, leaving 8 bases unmatched. This CDR3 is 14 amino acids long. In germline, CDR1 is SEHNR, CDR2 FQNEAQ (reference sequence). CDR3 region: CASSDRDYEETQYF. In DNA form, the CDR3 reads TGTGCCAGCAGCGACCGGGACTACGAGGAGACCCAGTACTTC.

This chain connects TRBV5-4 to TRBJ2-7; 9 bases match TRBD2. Germline CDR1 SGHNT, CDR2 YYREEE (reference sequence). The CDR3 totals 18 residues. V was pared by 3 bases and J by 2 bases, with 15 bases of the junction left unmatched. The CDR3 region has the DNA TGTGCCAGCAGCTGGGGAGGCCTTAGCGGGAGTAGACCCTACGAGCAGTACTTC. Translating it yields CASSWGGLSGSRPYEQYF.

This clone was found once. This rearrangement joins TRBV21-1 to TRBJ2-5; the table's D call, TRBD2, was not checked against the DNA. TRBV21-1 is marked as a pseudogene. This CDR3 is built from 16 residues. The CDR3 reads CAKPEEVVRWRETQYF. The CDR3 DNA reads as TGTGCCAAACCAGAGGAAGTGGTTCGGTGGAGAGAGACCCAGTACTTC.

V is TRBV6-5 and J is TRBJ2-6, with D maybe TRBD1 (5 bases). From germline, CDR1 is MNHEY and CDR2 SVGAGI. This CDR3 spans 15 amino acids. Trimming took 8 bases from V and 2 from J, leaving 13 bases between them. The CDR3 nucleotides are TGTGCCAGCTGTCAGGGAATCACTGGGGCCAACGTCCTGACTTTC. It codes for CASCQGITGANVLTF.

This chain uses TRBV18 with TRBJ1-4; tentatively, D is TRBD1 (6 bases). The CDR3 consists of 21 residues. Between the trimmed V and J ends, which lost 3 bases and 4 bases, there was a span of 30 bases. Germline CDR1 is KGHSH and CDR2 is LQKENI. CDR3 region: CASSPPTDTGPFWALNEKLFF. For the CDR3, the DNA is TGTGCCAGCTCACCTCCCACGGACACAGGGCCCTTTTGGGCCCTTAATGAAAAACTGTTTTTT.

The chain uses TRBV9 and TRBJ2-5, with no clear D. Germline V lookup: CDR1 SGDLS, CDR2 YYNGEE. The CDR3 is 13 amino acids. V was pared by 2 bases and J by 1 base, with 6 bases between. CDR3 nucleotide sequence: TGTGCCAGCAGCGTGGCCGTCCAAGAGACCCAGTACTTC. Its protein product is CASSVAVQETQYF.

The genes are TRBV10-2 and TRBJ2-7, with D possibly being TRBD1 (6 bases). The V and J ends lost 4 bases and 2 bases respectively, with 12 bases between them. This CDR3 is built from 14 residues. Germline CDR1 and CDR2: WSHSY and SAAADI. CDR3 protein: CASSVPDSTYEQYF. Written as DNA, the CDR3 is TGCGCCAGCAGTGTACCGGACAGCACCTACGAGCAGTACTTC.

The chain carries TRBV5-1 and TRBJ1-2; D is possibly TRBD1 (5 bases). Germline CDR1 reads SGHRS; CDR2 reads YFSETQ. V gave up 4 bases and J gave up 1 base, with 8 bases separating them. The CDR3 spans 13 residues. The CDR3 here is CASSTGGNYGYTF. DNA of the CDR3: TGCGCCAGCAGCACTGGGGGTAACTATGGCTACACCTTC.

The gene calls are TRBV5-1 and TRBJ1-4, with D maybe TRBD1 (5 bases). The germline V gene encodes CDR1 SGHRS and CDR2 YFSETQ. This CDR3 spans 16 amino acids. V was shortened by 1 base and J by 8 bases, with 18 bases between the two germline ends. CDR3: CASSLSAGVAGEKLFF. The CDR3 DNA follows: TGCGCCAGCAGCTTGTCTGCCGGGGTGGCAGGGGAAAAACTGTTTTTT.

This chain joins TRBV29-1 and TRBJ1-1, with TRBD1 as a possible D gene (5 bases). This CDR3 has 13 amino acids. Germline-derived CDR1 and CDR2 are SQVTM and ANQGSEA. Trimming shortened V by 5 bases and J by 5 bases, and 15 bases separated the two germline ends. In nucleotides, the CDR3 is TGCAGCGTTCAGCAGGGATCGAGAACTGAAGCTTTCTTT. Its protein product is CSVQQGSRTEAFF.

The chain is built from TRBV27 and TRBJ2-2, with 8 bases lining up with TRBD2. With 2 bases clipped from V and 7 bases from J, the junction kept 9 bases outside the gene matches. Looked up from germline, CDR1 is MNHEY and CDR2 is SMNVEV (reference sequence). The CDR3 covers 16 residues. CDR3 DNA: TGTGCCAGCAGTTTAAGGACGGGAGGGAACGGCGGGGAGCTGTTTTTT. This gives the protein CASSLRTGGNGGELFF.

The chain uses TRBV9 and TRBJ2-6; possibly TRBD2 for D (5 bases). This CDR3 region has 18 residues. The germline CDR1 and CDR2 sequences are SGDLS and YYNGEE. Trimming shortened V by 0 bases and J by 4 bases, and 17 bases separated the two germline ends. The DNA of the CDR3 is TGTGCCAGCAGCGTAGCGAGGGAGCAATACTCCGGGGCCAACGTCCTGACTTTC. The encoded protein is CASSVAREQYSGANVLTF.

This clone was seen once. The J gene is TRBJ2-3, the V gene TRBV11-2, with a possible D match to TRBD2 (6 bases). Germline values: CDR1 SGHAT, CDR2 FQNNGV. The CDR3 totals 15 residues. Deletions cut 8 bases from V and 6 bases from J, with 21 bases between. The CDR3 coding sequence is TGTGCCAGCTCCTCCGGGACTTTTTTTGCGGATACGCAGTATTTT. Amino acids: CASSSGTFFADTQYF.

For this clone: A junction boundary mismatches the germline segment, possibly from a read error. CDR3 residues: CASSRDSNNEQFF. DNA for the CDR3: TGTGCCAGCAGTCGGGACTCCAACAATGAGCAGTTCTTC. The V call is TRBV6-4, the J call TRBJ2-1, with D perhaps TRBD2 (6 bases). This CDR3 has 13 amino acids. Germline CDR1 reads MRHNA; CDR2 reads SNTAGT.

The rearrangement links TRBV7-9 to TRBJ2-1; D is possibly TRBD1 (5 bases). Trimming took 1 base from V and 5 from J, leaving 6 bases between them. CDR3 length: 13 residues. Per the germline V gene, CDR1 is SEHNR and CDR2 is FQNEAQ (reference sequence). The CDR3 is CASSLVQDNEQFF. The CDR3 DNA reads TGTGCCAGCAGCTTAGTACAGGACAATGAGCAGTTCTTC.

The CDR3 reads CASSLGRTLTGELFF. CDR3 coding DNA: TGCGCCAGCAGCTTGGGACGGACTCTCACCGGGGAGCTGTTTTTT. V is TRBV5-1 and J is TRBJ2-2, with D possibly matching TRBD2 (5 bases). This CDR3 has 15 residues. CDR1 and CDR2 (germline): SGHRS, YFSETQ. V was shortened by 0 bases and J by 4 bases, with 10 bases between the two germline ends.

This chain uses TRBV24-1 with TRBJ1-1, with D possibly matching TRBD1 (6 bases). The germline gives CDR1 KGHDR, CDR2 SFDVKD. The CDR3 has 16 amino acids. The ends were cut back, 1 base at V and 5 bases at J, with 16 bases in the middle. The DNA for the CDR3 is TGTGCCACCAGTGATTTACAGGGATCGACCCCTACTGAAGCTTTCTTT. It specifies CATSDLQGSTPTEAFF.

V usage is TRBV28 and J usage is TRBJ1-2; D is unresolved. Germline CDR1 and CDR2: MDHEN and SYDVKM. The CDR3 length is 14 residues. V was pared by 5 bases and J by 6 bases, with 16 bases between. CDR3 sequence: CASSRTETHNGYTF. CDR3 nucleotides: TGTGCCAGCAGTCGGACCGAGACCCATAATGGCTACACCTTC.

The V and J genes are TRBV30 and TRBJ2-1; 7 bases align to TRBD2. CDR1 and CDR2 from the germline V gene are GTSNPN and SVGIG (reference sequence). The ends lost 7 bases at V and 2 bases at J; junction bases unmatched: 17. The CDR3 spans 17 residues. This chain's CDR3 is CASTQAGAGLTYNEQFF. The CDR3 bases are TGTGCCTCAACTCAGGCGGGAGCGGGACTTACCTACAATGAGCAGTTCTTC.

The chain joins TRBV2 to TRBJ2-1, with 9 bases identical to TRBD2. This CDR3 spans 15 amino acids. V was pared by 3 bases and J by 3 bases, with 3 bases of the junction left unmatched. CDR1 and CDR2 (germline): SNHLY, FYNNEI. As DNA, the CDR3 is TGTGCCAGCAGTGAGCGTAGCGGGGGCTACAATGAGCAGTTCTTC. Encoded protein: CASSERSGGYNEQFF.